Listed below are T cell receptor beta chains from one sample, sequenced in a study of T-cell memory formation after mild COVID-19. TCRdb redid the calling of the 5' RACE reads with MiXCR, one entry per CDR3 protein. The sample shows just over 400,000 distinct CDR3 sequences, around a quarter of them seen only once. The sequenced material came from PBMCs or a T cell subset sorted from them (not recorded which). The receptors were gathered from an adult woman who had mild COVID-19 (a few samples of this study predate the infection). Cell type and time point are not known. The CDR3 runs from the conserved cysteine through the conserved F or W. Fields, in order: D gene, V gene, clone size, J gene, CDR3 DNA, CDR3 protein. A D gene is named only where the DNA matches it firmly. Size is stated for part of the rows, as once, few or many counts, or as a class when the clone is expanded.

D gene: .
V gene: TRBV3-1
clone size: .
J gene: TRBJ2-7
CDR3 DNA: TGTGCCAGCAGCCACTTAGGGGTCCTTTCCTACGAGCAGTACTTC
CDR3 protein: CASSHLGVLSYEQYF

D gene: .
V gene: TRBV7-2
clone size: few
J gene: TRBJ2-7
CDR3 DNA: TGTGCCAGCAGCCCAGCGCACCCTGCGGGGCCCTACGAGCAGTACTTC
CDR3 protein: CASSPAHPAGPYEQYF

D gene: .
V gene: TRBV5-1
clone size: few
J gene: TRBJ1-1
CDR3 DNA: TGCGCCAGCAGCCAATCACCGGCCACTGAAGCTTTCTTT
CDR3 protein: CASSQSPATEAFF

D gene: TRBD1
V gene: TRBV30
clone size: .
J gene: TRBJ2-2
CDR3 DNA: TGTGCCTGGAGTGTAAAGGGGGCCGACGGGGAGCTGTTTTTT
CDR3 protein: CAWSVKGADGELFF

D gene: .
V gene: TRBV3-1
clone size: .
J gene: TRBJ2-5
CDR3 DNA: TGTGCCAGCAGCCACGATGGCAGGGGCATGTGGGAGACCCAGTACTTC
CDR3 protein: CASSHDGRGMWETQYF

D gene: .
V gene: TRBV7-9
clone size: .
J gene: TRBJ1-2
CDR3 DNA: TGTGCCAGCAGCTTAGGGATCGGAGCTAACTATGGCTACACCTTC
CDR3 protein: CASSLGIGANYGYTF

D gene: .
V gene: TRBV29-1
clone size: .
J gene: TRBJ2-3
CDR3 DNA: TGCAGCGCTGGTTGGGAGGGCAGGGGGACAGATACGCAGTATTTT
CDR3 protein: CSAGWEGRGTDTQYF

D gene: .
V gene: TRBV7-3
clone size: few
J gene: TRBJ2-1
CDR3 DNA: TGTGCCAGCAGCTTAATCGGGCGGACTTTGGGGGGTGAGCAGTTCTTC
CDR3 protein: CASSLIGRTLGGEQFF

D gene: .
V gene: TRBV7-3
clone size: few
J gene: TRBJ2-1
CDR3 DNA: TGTGCCAGCAGCTTAAGTCCGGCGACTAGTGCCTATGAGCAGTTCTTC
CDR3 protein: CASSLSPATSAYEQFF

D gene: .
V gene: TRBV7-9
clone size: many
J gene: TRBJ2-7
CDR3 DNA: TGTGCCAGCAGCCGGGACGGCTACGAGCAGTACTTC
CDR3 protein: CASSRDGYEQYF

D gene: .
V gene: TRBV14
clone size: .
J gene: TRBJ2-1
CDR3 DNA: TGTGCCAGCAGCCAAGTGGCGAGGACCGTCCCTGTGCAGTTCTTC
CDR3 protein: CASSQVARTVPVQFF

D gene: TRBD2
V gene: TRBV24-1
clone size: .
J gene: TRBJ2-1
CDR3 DNA: TGTGCCACCAGTGATCCGTCCGCGGGAGGGCCCCATGAGCAGTTCTTC
CDR3 protein: CATSDPSAGGPHEQFF

D gene: .
V gene: TRBV4-2
clone size: few
J gene: TRBJ2-1
CDR3 DNA: TGTGCCAGCAGCCAGCAGGGGACTGGGTCCTACAATGAGCAGTTCTTC
CDR3 protein: CASSQQGTGSYNEQFF

D gene: .
V gene: TRBV19
clone size: .
J gene: TRBJ1-1
CDR3 DNA: TGTGCCAGTAGTATAGAGCCTCTGGACGAGAAAGAAGCTTTCTTT
CDR3 protein: CASSIEPLDEKEAFF

D gene: TRBD1
V gene: TRBV7-8
clone size: .
J gene: TRBJ1-1
CDR3 DNA: TGTGCCAGCAGCTGGGCCGGACAGGGAGCAGGCACTGAAGCTTTCTTT
CDR3 protein: CASSWAGQGAGTEAFF

D gene: TRBD2
V gene: TRBV3-1
clone size: few
J gene: TRBJ2-3
CDR3 DNA: TGTGCCAGCAGCCGACTAGCGGGGGGGCTGGGCACAGATACGCAGTATTTT
CDR3 protein: CASSRLAGGLGTDTQYF

D gene: TRBD1
V gene: TRBV12-3/TRBV12-4
clone size: .
J gene: TRBJ1-2
CDR3 DNA: TGTGCCAGCGGGACAGGGGTCAACTATGGCTACACCTTC
CDR3 protein: CASGTGVNYGYTF

D gene: .
V gene: TRBV10-3
clone size: few
J gene: TRBJ1-5
CDR3 DNA: TGTGCCATCAGTGACGCGCGTCGGCCCAATCAGCCCCAGCATTTT
CDR3 protein: CAISDARRPNQPQHF

D gene: TRBD2
V gene: TRBV6-2/TRBV6-3
clone size: few
J gene: TRBJ2-1
CDR3 DNA: TGTGCCAGCAGCCATCTTTGGAGCGGGAGTAACAATGAGCAGTTCTTC
CDR3 protein: CASSHLWSGSNNEQFF

D gene: TRBD2
V gene: TRBV7-6
clone size: few
J gene: TRBJ2-1
CDR3 DNA: TGTGCCAGCAGTCTAGTGGGGCTAGCGGGGGGCCTCAATGAGCAGTTCTTC
CDR3 protein: CASSLVGLAGGLNEQFF

D gene: .
V gene: TRBV12-3/TRBV12-4
clone size: few
J gene: TRBJ1-6
CDR3 DNA: TGTGCCAGCAGCCTGACAGCGTATGAGTCACCCCTCCACTTT
CDR3 protein: CASSLTAYESPLHF

D gene: .
V gene: TRBV5-1
clone size: .
J gene: TRBJ2-1
CDR3 DNA: TGCGCCAGCAGCTTGGCCGGAGGGGCGGTCTACAATGAGCAGTTCTTC
CDR3 protein: CASSLAGGAVYNEQFF

D gene: .
V gene: TRBV12-3/TRBV12-4
clone size: .
J gene: TRBJ2-2
CDR3 DNA: TGTGCCAGCAGCCCCCAGGGATCAGGAGCGAACACCGGGGAGCTGTTTTTT
CDR3 protein: CASSPQGSGANTGELFF

D gene: .
V gene: TRBV27
clone size: few
J gene: TRBJ2-7
CDR3 DNA: TGTGCCAGCAGATCCGGACAGATTTACGAGCAGTACTTC
CDR3 protein: CASRSGQIYEQYF

D gene: .
V gene: TRBV11-3
clone size: .
J gene: TRBJ2-1
CDR3 DNA: TGTGCCAGCAGCTTTTTCCCATACAATGAGCAGTTCTTC
CDR3 protein: CASSFFPYNEQFF

D gene: .
V gene: TRBV4-3
clone size: .
J gene: TRBJ2-7
CDR3 DNA: TGCGCCAGCAGCCAAGGCATAAACTACGAGCAGTACTTC
CDR3 protein: CASSQGINYEQYF

D gene: .
V gene: TRBV12-3/TRBV12-4
clone size: .
J gene: TRBJ1-1
CDR3 DNA: TGTGCCAGCAGTAATATTCACACTGAAGCTTTCTTT
CDR3 protein: CASSNIHTEAFF

D gene: .
V gene: TRBV9
clone size: few
J gene: TRBJ2-1
CDR3 DNA: TGTGCCAGCAGCCCCCAGGACTTATGGGGCAATGAGCAGTTCTTC
CDR3 protein: CASSPQDLWGNEQFF

D gene: .
V gene: TRBV29-1
clone size: .
J gene: TRBJ1-4
CDR3 DNA: TGCAGCGTTCGACAGCGATTGAATGAAAAACTGTTTTTT
CDR3 protein: CSVRQRLNEKLFF

D gene: .
V gene: TRBV7-9
clone size: few
J gene: TRBJ1-2
CDR3 DNA: TGTGCCAGCAGCTTAAAGGGGGGACCCTATGGCTACACCTTC
CDR3 protein: CASSLKGGPYGYTF

D gene: .
V gene: TRBV3-1
clone size: .
J gene: TRBJ2-7
CDR3 DNA: TGTGCCAGCAGCCTCGATGGACACGAGCAGTACTTC
CDR3 protein: CASSLDGHEQYF

D gene: .
V gene: TRBV11-2
clone size: .
J gene: TRBJ2-1
CDR3 DNA: TGTGCCAGCAGCTTAGATCATTGGGGGGCGCCCGCCTACAATGAGCAGTTCTTC
CDR3 protein: CASSLDHWGAPAYNEQFF